One sample yielded the 29 T cell receptor beta chains listed below, sequenced in a study of blood T cell repertoires in COVID-19. Repertoires were generated with immunoSEQ multiplex PCR, while TCRdb's copy carries only in-frame clones and drops some. Of approximately 210,000 clones listed, about 80% are singletons. The sample comprised PBMCs or T cells enriched from blood (not recorded which). The receptors shown here come from a middle-aged man who had recovered from COVID-19.

The chain combines TRBV6-4 with TRBJ1-2; TRBD1 matches 7 bases. From germline, CDR1 is MRHNA and CDR2 SNTAGT. This CDR3 contains 13 residues. The junction had 10 bases not matched to a gene; V was cut back by 7 bases and J by 8 bases. CDR3 coding DNA: TGTGCCAGCATCAAGTCGCAGGGGGGAGGCTACACCTTC. Translating gives CASIKSQGGGYTF.

To note about this clone: The same CDR3 arises from other DNA sequences in this sample as well. The chain couples TRBV14 to TRBJ2-7, with 10 bases lining up with TRBD1. CDR1 is SGHDN and CDR2 is FVKESK in the germline V gene. The CDR3 spans 15 residues. V was pared by 2 bases and J by 2 bases, with 3 bases of the junction left unmatched. CDR3 sequence reads: CASSQTGQGAYEQYF. The DNA of the CDR3 is TGTGCCAGCAGCCAAACAGGACAGGGGGCCTACGAGCAGTACTTC.

This clone appeared once. The rearrangement uses TRBV18 and TRBJ1-3; D may be TRBD1 (5 bases). From germline, CDR1 is KGHSH and CDR2 LQKENI. Trimming removed 2 bases from V and 4 bases from J, with 9 bases in between. CDR3 length: 14 residues. The DNA for the CDR3 is TGTGCCAGCTCACCAGCAGGGCTCGGAAACACCATATATTTT. It encodes CASSPAGLGNTIYF.

The J gene is TRBJ1-4, the V gene TRBV3-1 (or the pseudogene TRBV3-2); TRBD1 matches at 9 bases. CDR1 LGHDT and CDR2 YNNKEL come from the germline V gene (reference sequence). The CDR3 loop spans 15 amino acids. The trim removed 3 bases at V and 8 bases at J, leaving 7 bases unmatched. The CDR3 here is CASSQIQGAGEKLFF. In DNA form, the CDR3 reads TGTGCCAGCAGCCAGATACAGGGGGCCGGAGAAAAACTGTTTTTT.

CDR3 region: CASSSGLPRGTQYF. The CDR3, as DNA: TGTGCCAGCTCATCAGGACTCCCTCGGGGGACCCAGTACTTC. The chain combines TRBV18 with TRBJ2-5; TRBD2 is a possible D gene (5 bases). The V gene lost 5 bases and the J gene lost 7 bases, with 17 bases spanning the gap. CDR1 and CDR2 (germline): KGHSH, LQKENI. The CDR3 sequence is 14 residues long.

The chain carries TRBV2 and TRBJ2-7; the D gene is possibly TRBD1 (6 bases). CDR1 SNHLY and CDR2 FYNNEI come from the germline V gene. Trimming stripped 8 bases from V and 2 bases from J, with 19 bases between. CDR3 size: 15 residues. The chain's CDR3 is CASANPGQAAYEQYF. CDR3 nucleotides: TGTGCCAGCGCCAACCCGGGACAAGCGGCCTACGAGCAGTACTTC.

This clone has just a few counts. V usage is TRBV2 and J usage is TRBJ1-1; weak D call: TRBD1 (5 bases). Trimming left V 6 bases short and J 0 bases short, with 8 bases between. Germline-derived CDR1 and CDR2 are SNHLY and FYNNEI. The CDR3 length is 13 residues. The CDR3 sequence is CASRGQMNTEAFF. The CDR3 DNA sequence: TGTGCCAGCAGGGGGCAAATGAACACTGAAGCTTTCTTT. Based on the CDR3 plus reference TRBV2 and TRBJ1-1, the full variable domain is EPEVTQTPSHQVTQMGQEVILRCVPISNHLYFYWYRQILGQKVEFLVSFYNNEISEKSEIFDDQFSVERPDGSNFTLKIRSTKLEDSAMYFCASRGQMNTEAFFGQGTRLTVV.

A single count supports this clone. The chain recombines TRBV19 with TRBJ1-5; D gene unclear. V lost 3 bases to trimming and J lost 0 bases, with 9 bases between them. The V gene's germline CDR1 is LNHDA and CDR2 SQIVND (reference sequence). The CDR3 is made up of 15 amino acids. CDR3 nucleotide sequence: TGTGCCAGTAGTATCACCATCTATAGCAATCAGCCCCAGCATTTT. It codes for CASSITIYSNQPQHF.

The V call is TRBV2, the J call TRBJ1-4; TRBD1 might be the D (5 bases). Germline V gene lookup returns CDR1 SNHLY and CDR2 FYNNEI. The CDR3 totals 15 residues. The ends were cut back, 4 bases at V and 8 bases at J, with 17 bases in the middle. CDR3: CASSGRTRGREKLFF. The CDR3 DNA sequence: TGTGCCAGCAGTGGCAGGACAAGGGGTAGGGAAAAACTGTTTTTT.

The V and J genes are TRBV7-3 and TRBJ2-1; D might be TRBD2 (6 bases). Looked up from germline, CDR1 is SGHTA and CDR2 is FQGTGA. V was trimmed by 5 bases and J by 7 bases, leaving 12 bases between them. The CDR3 has 13 residues. CDR3 DNA: TGTGCCAGCAGCCTGGGACTCGCGAATGAGCAGTTCTTC. It translates to CASSLGLANEQFF.

This clone was detected ten times or more. This chain's CDR3 is CASSYSRGSGNTIYF. The CDR3 nucleotides are TGTGCCAGCAGTTACTCGAGAGGGTCTGGAAACACCATATATTTT. The chain links TRBV6-5 to TRBJ1-3; D remains ambiguous. Trimming removed 0 bases at V and 1 base at J, with 7 bases between. The CDR3 length is 15 residues. Germline values: CDR1 MNHEY, CDR2 SVGAGI.

The rearrangement links TRBV5-6 to TRBJ2-3, with a tentative D call TRBD2 (6 bases). Trimming removed 0 bases at V and 5 bases at J, with 16 bases between. Germline CDR1 and CDR2: SGHDT and YYEEEE. The CDR3 runs to 16 residues. Here the CDR3 reads CASSLAGRERVDTQYF. CDR3 in DNA: TGTGCCAGCAGCTTGGCAGGTCGGGAGCGCGTAGATACGCAGTATTTT.

This chain links TRBV7-8 with TRBJ2-1, with 8 bases aligning to TRBD1. The V segment lost 5 bases and the J segment 3 bases; nucleotides outside the gene matches: 9. CDR1 and CDR2 (germline): SGHVS, FQNEAQ. There are 16 residues in the CDR3. CDR3 DNA sequence: TGTGCCAGCAGCCCGACTGACAGGGGAAACTACAATGAGCAGTTCTTC. It is translated as CASSPTDRGNYNEQFF.

The chain employs TRBV9 and TRBJ2-5, with D possibly TRBD2 on 6 matching bases. Germline V gene lookup returns CDR1 SGDLS and CDR2 YYNGEE. Trimming pared 7 bases from V and 4 bases from J, leaving 17 bases between. CDR3 size: 14 residues. The CDR3 bases are TGTGCCAGCGGGTCGCGAGCGGGCGGAGAGACCCAGTACTTC. Translated: CASGSRAGGETQYF.

This chain links TRBV5-8 with TRBJ1-3; D may be TRBD1 (6 bases). This CDR3 spans 14 amino acids. The V gene lost 0 bases and the J gene lost 7 bases, with 11 bases spanning the gap. Looked up from germline, CDR1 is SGHTS and CDR2 is YDEGEE. The CDR3 loop reads CASSLDREINTIYF. The CDR3 nucleotides read TGTGCCAGCAGCTTGGACAGGGAGATCAACACCATATATTTT. Full variable domain (outside the CDR3, taken from reference TRBV5-8 and TRBJ1-3): EAGVTQSPTHLIKTRGQQATLRCSPISGHTSVYWYQQALGLGLQFLLWYDEGEERNRGNFPPRFSGRQFPNYSSELNVNALELEDSALYLCASSLDREINTIYFGEGSWLTVV.

V and J are TRBV24-1 and TRBJ2-1, with 11 bases matching TRBD1. Germline loops: CDR1 KGHDR, CDR2 SFDVKD. V gave up 2 bases and J gave up 5 bases; unmatched junction bases: 1. The CDR3 spans 15 residues. The CDR3 spells CATSDWGQGDNEQFF. As DNA, the CDR3 is TGTGCCACCAGTGATTGGGGACAGGGGGACAATGAGCAGTTCTTC.

The chain couples TRBV4-2 to TRBJ1-3; D not resolved. V was pared by 6 bases and J by 1 base, with 10 bases between. Germline V gives CDR1 LGHNA, CDR2 YNFKEQ. CDR3 length: 14 amino acids. The CDR3 DNA reads as TGTGCCAGCAGTCACGCGGGGTCTGGAAACACCATATATTTT. Translation: CASSHAGSGNTIYF.

The chain is built from TRBV7-8 and TRBJ1-2; 10 bases are shared with TRBD1. This CDR3 is 13 amino acids long. The germline gives CDR1 SGHVS, CDR2 FQNEAQ. Trimming took 5 bases from V and 6 from J; bases not matched to a gene: 3. CDR3 loop: CASSLDRGDGYTF. CDR3 DNA: TGTGCCAGCAGCCTGGACAGGGGGGATGGCTACACCTTC.

The rearrangement links TRBV11-1 to TRBJ1-4; 7 bases line up with TRBD1. The J segment lost 4 bases and the V segment lost 6 bases, leaving 8 bases of the junction unmatched. The CDR3 sequence is 15 residues long. Germline CDR1 SGHAT, CDR2 FQDESV (reference sequence). CDR3 loop: CASSNRDSYNEKLFF. Written as DNA, the CDR3 is TGTGCCAGCAGTAACAGGGACAGCTATAATGAAAAACTGTTTTTT.

The chain employs TRBV27 and TRBJ1-5, with D unresolved. V was clipped by 4 bases and J by 4 bases, with 11 bases between them. The CDR3 totals 14 residues. In germline, CDR1 is MNHEY, CDR2 SMNVEV (reference sequence). CDR3 sequence: CASSSPYLNQPQHF. DNA for the CDR3: TGTGCCAGCAGTTCCCCCTACCTTAATCAGCCCCAGCATTTT.

V gene TRBV4-3 combines with J gene TRBJ1-2, with 8 positions matching TRBD1. The CDR3 has 16 residues. In germline, CDR1 is LGHNA, CDR2 YSLEER. The ends lost 3 bases at V and 7 bases at J; junction bases unmatched: 13. CDR3 nucleotides: TGCGCCAGCAGCCACCGGGAGACAGGGGATCTATCTGGCTACACCTTC. Its protein product is CASSHRETGDLSGYTF.

This sequence joins TRBV2 and TRBJ1-2, with D hard to call. V dropped 3 bases and J dropped 4 bases, with 12 bases sitting between them. Germline CDR1 SNHLY, CDR2 FYNNEI. This CDR3 contains 14 residues. The CDR3, as DNA: TGTGCCAGCAGTGATAGGAGGCAGACCTATGGCTACACCTTC. It translates to CASSDRRQTYGYTF. Drawing the rest from reference TRBV2 and TRBJ1-2, the complete variable domain is EPEVTQTPSHQVTQMGQEVILRCVPISNHLYFYWYRQILGQKVEFLVSFYNNEISEKSEIFDDQFSVERPDGSNFTLKIRSTKLEDSAMYFCASSDRRQTYGYTFGSGTRLTVV.

This clone showed up just once. The chain uses TRBV6-5 and TRBJ1-4; weak D call: TRBD1 (6 bases). V dropped 6 bases and J dropped 7 bases, with 12 bases sitting between them. This CDR3 spans 13 amino acids. CDR1 and CDR2 from the germline V gene are MNHEY and SVGAGI. DNA of the CDR3: TGTGCCAGCAGGGGGACACAGGCTGAAAAACTGTTTTTT. Its translation: CASRGTQAEKLFF.

This clone was recorded a few times. The chain has TRBV7-6 and TRBJ1-2; weak D call: TRBD1 (5 bases). The germline CDR1 and CDR2 sequences are SGHVS and FNYEAQ. The CDR3 covers 15 residues. V lost 5 bases and J lost 7, with 20 bases in between. DNA for the CDR3: TGTGCCAGCAGCAACAGTGATCGACAGTCGCTTGGCTACACCTTC. It translates to CASSNSDRQSLGYTF.

The chain carries TRBV19 and TRBJ2-1; perhaps TRBD2 as D (5 bases). The CDR3 has 15 residues. Germline V CDR1 and CDR2: LNHDA, SQIVND (reference sequence). V was cut by 5 bases and J by 6 bases, with 17 bases left in between. The CDR3 DNA follows: TGTGCCAGTAGTCCGCGGGCTCCGCGGTCCAATGAGCAGTTCTTC. Translation gives CASSPRAPRSNEQFF.

The DNA of the CDR3 is TGTGCCCTCTCCAGGGGCCCGGGTGAACTGAACACTGAAGCTTTCTTT. It specifies CALSRGPGELNTEAFF. The V gene is TRBV10-3, the J gene TRBJ1-1; TRBD1 is a possible D gene (6 bases). The CDR3 runs 16 residues. Germline CDR1 ENHRY, CDR2 SYGVKD. Trimming removed 11 bases from V and 0 bases from J, with 22 bases in between.

V is TRBV5-1 and J is TRBJ1-2; D remains unclear. CDR1 and CDR2 from the germline V gene are SGHRS and YFSETQ. V shed 5 bases and J shed 0 bases, with 8 bases lying between them. This CDR3 has 13 residues. This chain's CDR3 is CASRNSPNYGYTF. CDR3 nucleotide sequence: TGCGCCAGCAGAAACAGCCCTAACTATGGCTACACCTTC.

The chain is built from TRBV24-1 and TRBJ1-5; the match to TRBD1 covers 10 bases. The length of the CDR3 is 16 residues. In germline, CDR1 is KGHDR, CDR2 SFDVKD. V lost 4 bases, J lost 6 bases, and 8 bases stayed unmatched. CDR3 nucleotides: TGTGCCACCAGTGAGGATGGGACAGGGGCGAGTCAGCCCCAGCATTTT. Its translation is CATSEDGTGASQPQHF.

The chain couples TRBV4-2 to TRBJ2-3; D possibly corresponds to TRBD1 (7 bases). This CDR3 spans 15 amino acids. CDR1 and CDR2 from the germline V gene are LGHNA and YNFKEQ. V was cut by 0 bases and J by 10 bases, with 17 bases left in between. The CDR3 nucleotides are TGTGCCAGCAGCCAAGAAGGAGGGGGCACAGGGGCGCAGTATTTT. Translation: CASSQEGGGTGAQYF.